The table lists the clone carrying this TCR beta chain with a few counts. These data are taken from a study of regulatory T cells in long-lasting Graves disease. CDR3 regions were amplified by Arm-PCR using iRepertoire HTBI primers to build TCR beta libraries. Via MiXCR, TCRdb re-called the multiplex PCR reads, giving one row per CDR3 protein. The sample has around 460,000 distinct CDR3 sequences, 20% to 25% seen once. From germline, CDR1 is DFQATT and CDR2 SNEGSKA (reference sequence). There are 13 residues in the CDR3. V lost 6 bases and J 1 base, leaving 10 bases between the germline ends. As for time point: persistent/refractory GD, antithyroid drugs over 5 years with positive TRAb. Isolated PBMC RNA provided the starting material for the TCR library.

The genes are TRBV20-1 and TRBJ1-5; no firm D call. Sequencing was performed on peripheral blood mononuclear cells (PBMCs), taken when the disease was refractory, from a patient treated with antithyroid drugs. The sequence was collected from a female donor with Graves disease. The CDR3 DNA reads as TGCAGTGCGGGGATTACGAGCAATCAGCCCCAGCATTTT. This gives the protein CSAGITSNQPQHF.